One sample yielded the 22 T cell receptor beta chains listed below, sequenced in a study of read filtering for tumor transcriptome and immune sequencing. From around 0.4 ug of RNA, a library with molecular barcoded alpha/delta and beta/gamma adaptors was made. TCRdb used MiXCR to reprocess the reads, holding one entry per CDR3 protein. The table has some 62,000 distinct CDR3 sequences, 11% to 15% seen once; the top ten hold 45%. The sequencing input was a population of CD138-negative cells sorted from bone marrow. These receptor sequences come from a donor aged 40 or older with multiple myeloma.

This clonotype was seen at least ten times. The chain carries TRBV28 and TRBJ2-1; D remains ambiguous. The CDR3 extends over 13 amino acids. Germline-derived CDR1 and CDR2 are MDHEN and SYDVKM. Deletions cut 6 bases from V and 6 bases from J, with 12 bases between. The CDR3 loop is CASSRWGGNEQFF. Here the CDR3 DNA reads TGTGCCAGCAGCCGTTGGGGTGGCAATGAGCAGTTCTTC.

The table lists this clonotype with many counts. The V and J genes are TRBV29-1 and TRBJ2-1, with 9 nucleotides matching TRBD2. CDR3 length equals 16 residues. V lost 1 base and J lost 7; bases outside the gene matches: 11. The germline V gene encodes CDR1 SQVTM and CDR2 ANQGSEA. CDR3 loop: CSVEGGAGGPWNEQFF. The CDR3 DNA follows: TGCAGCGTTGAAGGTGGTGCGGGAGGGCCGTGGAATGAGCAGTTCTTC.

This clonotype was observed many times. The CDR3 protein is CASTTTVTGGLSNQPQHF. CDR3 DNA: TGTGCCAGCACCACAACGGTTACAGGGGGCTTAAGCAATCAGCCCCAGCATTTT. This chain links TRBV6-1 with TRBJ1-5; 9 bases line up with TRBD1. The CDR3 is made up of 18 amino acids. The V gene's germline CDR1 is MNHNS and CDR2 SASEGT. V was pared by 7 bases and J by 1 base, with 14 bases of the junction left unmatched.

This clonotype was recorded many times. The chain uses TRBV19 and TRBJ2-1; TRBD2 matches at 12 bases. This CDR3 spans 15 amino acids. The V gene end was trimmed by 5 bases and the J gene end by 7 bases; junction bases not matched to a gene: 6. CDR1 LNHDA and CDR2 SQIVND come from the germline V gene (reference sequence). The CDR3 protein is CASSSLAGGPNEQFF. The CDR3 DNA is TGTGCCAGTAGTTCGCTAGCGGGAGGGCCGAATGAGCAGTTCTTC.

The V and J genes are TRBV14 and TRBJ2-7, with a weak D call TRBD1 (7 bases). Per germline, CDR1 SGHDN and CDR2 FVKESK. This CDR3 contains 15 residues. V shed 1 base and J shed 2 bases, with 12 bases lying between them. The CDR3 coding sequence is TGTGCCAGCAGCCAAGGGGCAGGGGGGACCTACGAGCAGTACTTC. Its translation is CASSQGAGGTYEQYF.

This clonotype was counted a few times. The chain carries TRBV12-3 or TRBV12-4 and TRBJ2-7, with D tentatively TRBD1 (6 bases). CDR3 size: 13 residues. Trimming cost V 5 bases and J 4 bases, with 12 bases left between them. The chain's CDR3 is CASSPPRGYEQYF. CDR3 DNA sequence: TGTGCCAGCAGTCCTCCTAGGGGGTACGAGCAGTACTTC.

Worth noting for this clonotype: Mismatch with germline at one junction end may stem from a read error. In DNA form, the CDR3 reads TGTGCCCGCAGGGCATTAGCGGGATTCTACGAGCAGTACTTC. It is translated as CARRALAGFYEQYF. The rearrangement joins TRBV2 to TRBJ2-7, with 8 bases that match TRBD2. The V gene's germline CDR1 is SNHLY and CDR2 FYNNEI. The CDR3 has 14 residues.

This clonotype has at least ten counts. The gene calls are TRBV3-1 and TRBJ1-5, with 10 positions matching TRBD1. CDR1 and CDR2 (germline): LGHDT, YNNKEL (reference sequence). Trimming cost V 4 bases and J 0 bases; bases outside gene matches: 3. This CDR3 has 16 residues. The CDR3 sequence: CASSPGTGDSNQPQHF. The CDR3 DNA is TGTGCCAGCAGCCCTGGGACAGGGGATAGCAATCAGCCCCAGCATTTT.

The genes are TRBV29-1 and TRBJ2-5; the match to TRBD1 covers 7 bases. Germline V lookup: CDR1 SQVTM, CDR2 ANQGSEA. V shed 3 bases and J 0 bases; nucleotides not matched to a gene: 1. This CDR3 has 13 residues. The DNA of the CDR3 is TGCAGCGTTGAGACAGGGTACCAAGAGACCCAGTACTTC. Translating gives CSVETGYQETQYF. Looking up the rest from reference TRBV29-1 and TRBJ2-5 gives the full variable domain: SAVISQKPSRDICQRGTSLTIQCQVDSQVTMMFWYRQQPGQSLTLIATANQGSEATYESGFVIDKFPISRPNLTFSTLTVSNMSPEDSSIYLCSVETGYQETQYFGPGTRLLVL.

This clonotype occurred many times. Written as DNA, the CDR3 is TGCAGCGTTGAAGGGGCAGATACGCAGTATTTT. Protein: CSVEGADTQYF. The chain joins TRBV29-1 to TRBJ2-3; the D is unclear. V shed 1 base and J shed 4 bases, with 3 bases lying between them. The length of the CDR3 is 11 residues. CDR1 is SQVTM, CDR2 ANQGSEA, per germline.

This clonotype was counted at least ten times. This chain uses TRBV19 with TRBJ2-3; the D gene is possibly TRBD2 (6 bases). Germline V gene data show CDR1 as LNHDA and CDR2 as SQIVND (reference sequence). The CDR3 sequence is 13 residues long. V lost 8 bases, J lost 3 bases, and 12 bases lay in between. CDR3 sequence: CASSGGPTDTQYF. The CDR3 region has the DNA TGTGCCAGTTCCGGAGGGCCAACAGATACGCAGTATTTT.

A note on this clonotype: Possible read error: a much larger clone is one base away. The final CDR3 position lacks the conserved phenylalanine or tryptophan, pointing to a likely read error. The chain carries TRBV29-1 and TRBJ1-1, with D maybe TRBD1 (6 bases). The CDR3 sequence is 13 residues long. Trimming took 6 bases from V and 0 from J, leaving 11 bases between them. Germline V CDR1 and CDR2: SQVTM, ANQGSEA. The CDR3 loop reads CSVKTGMNTEAFL. CDR3 bases: TGCAGCGTCAAGACAGGAATGAACACTGAAGCTTTCCTT.

In regard to this clonotype: A much more abundant neighbour one base away suggests this may be a read error. The chain links TRBV28 to TRBJ2-3, with D unclear. From germline, CDR1 is MDHEN and CDR2 SYDVKM. Trimming shortened V by 1 base and J by 8 bases, and 13 bases separated the two germline ends. The CDR3 runs 14 residues. DNA for the CDR3: TGTGCCAGCAGTTTATCCGTTGTGGTAGGTACGCAGTATTTT. Translated: CASSLSVVVGTQYF.

This rearrangement joins TRBV29-1 to TRBJ1-5; D is possibly TRBD1 (6 bases). The V end lost 1 base, the J end lost 3 bases, and 13 bases lay between the germline ends. The germline CDR1 and CDR2 sequences are SQVTM and ANQGSEA. The CDR3 runs 15 residues. The CDR3 DNA follows: TGCAGCGTTGAAGTGGGCACAGGGTACAATCAGCCCCAGCATTTT. Its translation: CSVEVGTGYNQPQHF.

At least ten counts were recorded for this clonotype. The V call is TRBV12-3 or TRBV12-4, the J call TRBJ2-1, with 7 bases lining up with TRBD2. V lost 6 bases, J lost 1 base, and 6 bases stayed unmatched. The CDR3 contains 15 residues. CDR3 amino acids: CASSPPGGSYNEQFF. CDR3 bases: TGTGCCAGCAGCCCACCGGGGGGATCCTACAATGAGCAGTTCTTC.

V and J are TRBV5-1 and TRBJ2-3, with D unclear. Trimming left V 0 bases short and J 2 bases short, with 10 bases between. The CDR3 spans 15 residues. The germline V gene encodes CDR1 SGHRS and CDR2 YFSETQ. CDR3 nucleotides: TGCGCCAGCAGCTTGGCAGATGGATCCACAGATACGCAGTATTTT. Translation gives CASSLADGSTDTQYF.

This clonotype has at least ten counts. The chain combines TRBV28 with TRBJ2-2, with D possibly matching TRBD1 (6 bases). CDR3 length: 14 residues. Germline assignment: CDR1 MDHEN and CDR2 SYDVKM. V shed 7 bases and J shed 5 bases, with 14 bases lying between them. Written as DNA, the CDR3 is TGTGCCAGCATTAAACCACAGGGTACCGGGGAGCTGTTTTTT. This gives the protein CASIKPQGTGELFF.

This clonotype has ten or more counts. This rearrangement joins TRBV6-2 or TRBV6-3 to TRBJ1-1; D remains unclear. The length of the CDR3 is 12 residues. From germline, CDR1 is MNHEY and CDR2 SVGEGT. V lost 6 bases to trimming and J lost 2 bases, with 7 bases between them. The CDR3 bases are TGTGCCAGCAGGGCAAGTAACACTGAAGCTTTCTTT. Encoded protein: CASRASNTEAFF.

This clonotype was observed a handful of times. J is TRBJ2-5 and V is TRBV27; no definite D call. The CDR3 is made up of 14 amino acids. CDR1 and CDR2 from the germline V gene are MNHEY and SMNVEV (reference sequence). Trimming removed 4 bases from V and 0 bases from J, with 9 bases in between. The CDR3 region is CASSSHSNQETQYF. The CDR3 DNA follows: TGTGCCAGCAGTTCTCATTCCAACCAAGAGACCCAGTACTTC.

Concerning this clonotype itself: With a much larger clone just one base away, this may be a read error. The V gene is TRBV5-1, the J gene TRBJ2-1; 7 bases are shared with TRBD2. Germline CDR1 and CDR2: SGHRS and YFSETQ. The CDR3 loop spans 17 amino acids. CDR3 bases: TGCGCCAGCAGCTCCCTTCTCTTAGCGGGCCCCTACAATGAGCAGTCCTTC. This sequence encodes CASSSLLLAGPYNEQSF. The variable domain in full, with the rest retrieved from reference TRBV5-1 and TRBJ2-1, is KAGVTQTPRYLIKTRGQQVTLSCSPISGHRSVSWYQQTPGQGLQFLFEYFSETQRNKGNFPGRFSGRQFSNSRSEMNVSTLELGDSALYLCASSSLLLAGPYNEQSFGPGTRLTVL.

The chain is built from TRBV6-5 and TRBJ2-3, with 12 bases fitting TRBD2. Looked up from germline, CDR1 is MNHEY and CDR2 is SVGAGI. Unmatched junction bases numbered 13, after V lost 5 bases and J lost 4 bases. The CDR3 contains 18 residues. The chain's CDR3 is CASSQSPTSGSAADTQYF. The DNA of the CDR3 is TGTGCCAGCAGTCAAAGTCCGACTAGCGGGAGCGCGGCAGATACGCAGTATTTT.

This clonotype was counted at least ten times. The chain combines TRBV24-1 with TRBJ2-1, with 8 bases identical to TRBD2. This CDR3 spans 17 amino acids. Germline V CDR1 and CDR2: KGHDR, SFDVKD. V shed 1 base, J shed 0 bases, and the junction held 4 bases outside the gene matches. CDR3 in DNA: TGTGCCACCAGTGATTTTAGCGGGGTCAGCTCCTACAATGAGCAGTTCTTC. This encodes CATSDFSGVSSYNEQFF.